The source of this TCR beta chain is a study of OX40 agonist ivuxolimab in advanced cancers. Study-level background: Across the patients, intravenous ivuxolimab was delivered every 2 weeks at 0.01 to 10 mg/kg. Study conclusions and caveats: Researchers report that CD8+ T cells had, on average, more expanded clones than CD4+. Patients who responded partially at 0.1-3.0 mg/kg showed clonal expansion ranking among the lowest.

Sampling times: baseline, cycle 4 day 1, cycle 7 day 1. The data were produced by immunoSEQ multiplex PCR, yet TCRdb's version contains in-frame clones alone and is incomplete. Of some 97,000 clones in the sample, approximately 90% are singletons; the top ten hold 0.5% to 0.65%. On this clone itself: The antigen remains unidentified.

The sequence was obtained from an adult with an advanced solid tumor such as melanoma, head and neck, liver or kidney cancer. The specimen was CD4+ or CD8+ T cells sorted from blood, collected in a trial of the OX40 agonist ivuxolimab.

Here the CDR3 reads CASSEQGARAGELFF. CDR3 coding DNA: TGTGCCAGCAGTGAACAGGGGGCGCGGGCCGGGGAGCTGTTTTTT. The V gene is TRBV6-1, the J gene TRBJ2-2; 8 bases line up with TRBD1. V lost 2 bases and J lost 6; bases outside the gene matches: 5. The CDR3 spans 15 residues. Germline CDR1 reads MNHNS; CDR2 reads SASEGT.